These 19 T cell receptor beta chains were sequenced from one sample in a study of T cells in Graves' hyperthyroidism and ophthalmopathy. The TCR beta CDR3 regions underwent amplification using RNA transcripts as the source. With the HTBI primer set, the TCR CDR3 went through a first round of RT-PCR. TCRdb used MiXCR to reprocess the multiplex PCR reads, holding one entry per CDR3 protein. Altogether fewer than 450,000 distinct CDR3 sequences are present, roughly a sixth being singletons, with the ten largest covering around a third. Sequencing was done on a sample of blood. Source of these receptors: a woman aged 25 to 39 with Graves' hyperthyroidism that later progressed to Graves' ophthalmopathy.

Ten or more counts support this clonotype. Here the CDR3 reads CASTYERGRDNEQFF. DNA of the CDR3: TGTGCCAGCACTTATGAGAGGGGTAGAGACAATGAGCAGTTCTTC. The rearrangement joins TRBV2 to TRBJ2-1; D is possibly TRBD1 or TRBD2 (5 bases each). CDR1 is SNHLY and CDR2 is FYNNEI in the germline V gene. The germline V and J ends were trimmed by 7 bases and 5 bases, with 18 bases remaining between them. CDR3 length: 15 amino acids.

The table lists this clonotype with a count of one. This chain uses TRBV11-3 with TRBJ2-2, with D possibly matching TRBD2 (6 bases). Trimming left V 6 bases short and J 0 bases short, with 14 bases between. The V gene's germline CDR1 is SGHNT and CDR2 YENEEA. The CDR3 loop spans 16 amino acids. CDR3 sequence (DNA): TGTGCCAGCAGTAGCTTCGGGGGTCCGAACACCGGGGAGCTGTTTTTT. This translates into CASSSFGGPNTGELFF.

This clonotype was observed many times. The CDR3 loop is CATSDPGLITGELFF. DNA for the CDR3: TGTGCCACCAGTGATCCGGGACTTATCACCGGGGAGCTGTTTTTT. The gene calls are TRBV24-1 and TRBJ2-2; TRBD2 is a possible D gene (6 bases). V lost 3 bases to trimming and J lost 4 bases, with 11 bases between them. The CDR3 is 15 residues long. Germline lookup yields CDR1 KGHDR and CDR2 SFDVKD.

This clonotype showed up many times. The chain is built from TRBV2 and TRBJ2-1, with TRBD2 matching over 9 bases. From germline, CDR1 is SNHLY and CDR2 FYNNEI. There are 16 residues in the CDR3. The V and J ends lost 5 bases and 3 bases, in that order; junction bases with no gene match: 8. CDR3 DNA sequence: TGTGCCAGCAGTTTCAGACTAGCGGCAGACTACAATGAGCAGTTCTTC. Encoded protein: CASSFRLAADYNEQFF.

The table lists this clonotype with many counts. The chain couples TRBV2 to TRBJ2-7; TRBD2 might be the D (6 bases). The length of the CDR3 is 15 residues. The germline V and J ends were trimmed by 6 bases and 3 bases, with 18 bases remaining between them. Germline V gene lookup returns CDR1 SNHLY and CDR2 FYNNEI. CDR3 coding DNA: TGTGCCAGCAGAGGCGACGGCCGGGGGTACTACGAGCAGTACTTC. As protein: CASRGDGRGYYEQYF.

This clonotype has at least ten counts. The chain links TRBV6-1 to TRBJ1-2; D perhaps matches TRBD1 (5 bases). V lost 3 bases and J 0 bases, leaving 8 bases between the germline ends. The length of the CDR3 is 14 residues. Per germline, CDR1 MNHNS and CDR2 SASEGT. The CDR3 sequence is CASSDRTTNYGYTF. The CDR3 DNA is TGTGCCAGCAGTGACAGGACAACTAACTATGGCTACACCTTC.

This clonotype was seen repeatedly, ten times or more. This chain connects TRBV28 to TRBJ2-7; TRBD2 matches at 10 bases. Trimming cost V 3 bases and J 3 bases; bases outside gene matches: 8. This CDR3 has 16 amino acids. Germline CDR1 and CDR2: MDHEN and SYDVKM. DNA of the CDR3: TGTGCCAGCAGTTTGGTCGGAGCGGGGGGGGTCTACGAGCAGTACTTC. It yields the protein CASSLVGAGGVYEQYF.

This clonotype was counted between two and nine times. J is TRBJ2-7 and V is TRBV6-1, with TRBD1 identical over 7 bases. The CDR3 loop spans 14 amino acids. The J segment lost 3 bases and the V segment lost 2 bases, leaving 4 bases of the junction unmatched. Looked up from germline, CDR1 is MNHNS and CDR2 is SASEGT. The CDR3 DNA reads as TGTGCCAGCAGTGAAATCGGGGACAGCTACGAGCAGTACTTC. Its protein is CASSEIGDSYEQYF.

This sequence joins TRBV7-9 and TRBJ1-1; D uncertain. The ends were cut back, 4 bases at V and 5 bases at J, with 14 bases in the middle. The CDR3 totals 14 residues. Germline CDR1 reads SEHNR; CDR2 reads FQNEAQ (reference sequence). CDR3 DNA sequence: TGTGCCAGCAGCTCCTCCTTATCGTGGACTGAAGCTTTCTTT. Protein product: CASSSSLSWTEAFF.

At least ten counts were recorded for this clonotype. V is TRBV10-2 and J is TRBJ1-2, with D perhaps matching TRBD1 (5 bases). The CDR3 sequence is 13 residues long. Trimming took off 3 bases at V and 5 bases at J, with 10 bases between the two ends. Germline loops: CDR1 WSHSY, CDR2 SAAADI. CDR3 region: CASSDRVPYGYTF. CDR3 DNA: TGCGCCAGCAGTGACAGGGTACCTTATGGCTACACCTTC.

This clonotype appeared many times. The genes are TRBV4-1 and TRBJ2-7; 8 bases align to TRBD2. V dropped 0 bases and J dropped 2; count of bases not matched to a gene: 6. The germline CDR1 and CDR2 sequences are MGHRA and YSYEKL. The CDR3 has 16 residues. The CDR3 loop is CASSQEWAGRAYEQYF. CDR3 nucleotides: TGCGCCAGCAGCCAAGAGTGGGCCGGGAGGGCCTACGAGCAGTACTTC.

At least ten counts were recorded for this clonotype. The J gene is TRBJ1-5, the V gene TRBV12-3 or TRBV12-4; D ambiguous. This CDR3 contains 12 residues. V was pared by 3 bases and J by 4 bases, with 4 bases between. The CDR3 spells CASSFGNQPQHF. Written as DNA, the CDR3 is TGTGCCAGCAGTTTTGGAAATCAGCCCCAGCATTTT.

Only a few counts were recorded for this clonotype. J is TRBJ2-7 and V is TRBV3-1; TRBD2 matches at 9 bases. CDR1 is LGHDT and CDR2 is YNNKEL in the germline V gene (reference sequence). Trimming cost V 7 bases and J 4 bases; bases outside gene matches: 14. CDR3 length: 16 residues. CDR3 DNA: TGTGCCAGCAACAACAAGTATGGCGGGAGGGTATACGAGCAGTACTTC. As protein: CASNNKYGGRVYEQYF.

There are many counts of this clonotype. The gene calls are TRBV28 and TRBJ1-5, with a possible D match to TRBD1 (6 bases). V was trimmed by 3 bases and J by 0 bases, leaving 12 bases between them. The length of the CDR3 is 16 residues. Germline CDR1 and CDR2: MDHEN and SYDVKM. CDR3 in amino acids: CASSLARGLSNQPQHF. CDR3 coding DNA: TGTGCCAGCAGTTTGGCCAGGGGACTTAGCAATCAGCCCCAGCATTTT.

This clonotype was observed at least ten times. V is TRBV25-1 and J is TRBJ1-1, with D tentatively TRBD1 (6 bases). This CDR3 contains 19 residues. Trimming took 8 bases from V and 0 from J, leaving 28 bases between them. In germline, CDR1 is MGHDK, CDR2 SYGVNS. The CDR3 sequence is CASENLSSGAGGMNTEAFF. The CDR3 DNA is TGTGCCAGCGAAAACCTATCGTCGGGGGCTGGGGGGATGAACACTGAAGCTTTCTTT.

In this sample, this clonotype turned up many times. The V call is TRBV6-1, the J call TRBJ1-2; D is ambiguous. The germline V gene encodes CDR1 MNHNS and CDR2 SASEGT. Trimming took off 9 bases at V and 4 bases at J, with 15 bases between the two ends. CDR3 length: 13 residues. This chain's CDR3 is CASSIASPYGYTF. For the CDR3, the DNA is TGTGCCAGTTCTATAGCGAGTCCCTATGGCTACACCTTC.

This clonotype has a count of ten or more. The chain employs TRBV28 and TRBJ1-2; a weak D match, TRBD1 (5 bases). Looked up from germline, CDR1 is MDHEN and CDR2 is SYDVKM. The CDR3 length is 16 residues. V was cut by 3 bases and J by 3 bases, with 17 bases left in between. The CDR3 region is CASSLDRVGTHYGYTF. CDR3 nucleotides: TGTGCCAGCAGTTTGGATCGGGTAGGGACCCACTATGGCTACACCTTC.

This clonotype was detected ten times or more. The rearrangement joins TRBV3-1 to TRBJ1-5; D may be TRBD1 (5 bases). The CDR3 loop spans 16 amino acids. V lost 4 bases, J lost 4 bases, and 17 bases lay in between. Looked up from germline, CDR1 is LGHDT and CDR2 is YNNKEL (reference sequence). For the CDR3, the DNA is TGTGCCAGCAGCCCGTACTTCGACAGTATAAATCAGCCCCAGCATTTT. Translated: CASSPYFDSINQPQHF.

Ten or more counts support this clonotype. V and J are TRBV7-2 and TRBJ2-7; 7 bases are a match to TRBD1. This CDR3 contains 16 residues. The trim removed 1 base at V and 4 bases at J, leaving 10 bases unmatched. Germline V lookup: CDR1 SGHTA, CDR2 FQGNSA. CDR3: CASSLGFKTGRYEQYF. In nucleotides, the CDR3 is TGTGCCAGCAGCTTAGGATTCAAGACAGGGAGATACGAGCAGTACTTC.